The T cell receptor (beta chain) under discussion was sequenced for a study of neurological immune-mediated disorders. In the study overall: The approximately 34 multiple sclerosis patients comprised around 31 relapsing-remitting and 3 secondary progressive cases. Study-wide results and caveats: The greatest degree of TCR clonal expansion was observed in HTLV-1-associated myelopathy, with the lowest in multiple sclerosis, below that of healthy controls.

This CDR3 is built from 16 residues. The V gene end was trimmed by 4 bases and the J gene end by 6 bases; junction bases not matched to a gene: 9. Per the germline V gene, CDR1 is SGHRS and CDR2 is YFSETQ. The authors made cDNA by 5'RACE with 10-nucleotide random UMIs. Every sequencing run generated in excess of 180 million TCR-beta sequences. These sequences covered 15-18 subjects. TCRdb reanalysed the 5' RACE reads using MiXCR and keeps one entry per CDR3 protein. Altogether roughly 59,000 distinct CDR3 sequences are present, roughly 5% being singletons, with the ten largest covering about 5.7%. This clonotype has ten or more counts. Its cognate antigen is unknown.

This chain joins TRBV5-1 and TRBJ1-5; 11 bases line up with TRBD1. Sequencing was performed on PBMCs. This sequence originates from a human donor with multiple sclerosis. The donor label of this sample is uncertain. CDR3 nucleotides: TGCGCCAGCAGCCCGATGGGACAGGGGGACGGTCAGCCCCAGCATTTT. This gives the protein CASSPMGQGDGQPQHF.